This T cell receptor beta chain comes out of a study of T-cell reconstitution after alpha-beta-depleted transplantation in children. Findings and limits, study-wide: Surviving recipient T cells and intrathymic progenitors accounted for some patients' high TCRbeta diversity at day 60. The main origin of T-cell counts and diversity one year after transplant was newly produced T cells. Where alpha-beta T cells came from about two months after transplant was reportedly several hundred expanded graft clones.

This clonotype was seen ten or more times. Its matching antigen is unknown. As it was prepared, the TCRbeta library received unique molecular identifiers. TCRdb ran MiXCR on the PCR reads and lists one entry per CDR3 protein. This table has 200,000 to 250,000 distinct CDR3 sequences, over 20% appearing once. The CDR3 spans 15 residues. Trimming left V 5 bases short and J 4 bases short, with 14 bases between. The receptor was isolated from a girl aged 2-10 years with Fanconi anemia, due to receive a stem cell transplant. The source was PBMCs, collected before TCRalphabeta/CD19-depleted stem cell transplant. The rearrangement uses TRBV12-3 or TRBV12-4 and TRBJ2-2; D is possibly TRBD1 (5 bases). CDR3 amino acids: CASSGSGRGTGELFF. DNA of the CDR3: TGTGCCAGCAGTGGATCAGGAAGGGGCACCGGGGAGCTGTTTTTT.